This TCR beta chain originates from a study of T cell repertoires in cytomegalovirus infection. Study details: Shared public TCR beta signatures pointed to both CMV infection and a matching HLA type. Study results and limitations: Clonotypes of TCR beta that were HLA-C-restricted and CMV-specific dominated the ex vivo response. Cumulated frequencies of public TCR beta families served to identify carriers of CMV plus the relevant HLA.

Per germline, CDR1 SEHNR and CDR2 FQNEAQ (reference sequence). CDR3 length: 15 residues. The V gene lost 4 bases and the J gene lost 3 bases, with 15 bases spanning the gap. This clonotype was counted a few times. Its antigen remains unidentified. TCRdb called the reads again in MiXCR, with one record for every CDR3 protein. The sample consists of roughly 230,000 distinct CDR3 sequences, approximately 22% of them appearing once. The TCR comes from a human donor in good health (CMV status not recorded). Some clones in this sample may be carry-over from other donors' samples. The sequenced sample consisted of CD8+ T cells from PBMCs. The V call is TRBV7-9, the J call TRBJ1-1, with D perhaps TRBD1 (6 bases). The CDR3 region has the DNA TGTGCCAGCAGCTCAGTGATGGGGGGCGACACTGAAGCTTTCTTT. Residues: CASSSVMGGDTEAFF.